These 12 T cell receptor beta chains were all obtained from the same sample, sequenced in a study of cytomegalovirus exposure and HLA in healthy donors. This PCR relied on a set of 60 Vbeta primers and 13 Jbeta primers. Clones were read by immunoSEQ multiplex PCR, and TCRdb kept only the in-frame ones, dropping some. The table records about 110,000 clones, nearly 70% of them present only once. What was sequenced was PBMCs. The receptors stem from an older woman in good health and CMV-seropositive.

The CDR3 DNA reads TGTGCCAGCAGCCGAATGGGGGCCACTGAAGCTTTCTTT. Residues: CASSRMGATEAFF. J is TRBJ1-1 and V is TRBV14; TRBD1 might be the D (6 bases). Trimming shortened V by 4 bases and J by 4 bases, and 10 bases separated the two germline ends. Per the germline V gene, CDR1 is SGHDN and CDR2 is FVKESK. This CDR3 contains 13 residues.

The chain recombines TRBV5-5 with TRBJ2-6, with D tentatively TRBD1 (6 bases). Trimming left V 0 bases short and J 6 bases short, with 13 bases between. Germline CDR1 reads SGHKS; CDR2 reads YYEKEE (reference sequence). There are 16 residues in the CDR3. The CDR3 sequence: CASSLAFQGQANVLTF. For the CDR3, the DNA is TGTGCCAGCAGCTTGGCCTTTCAGGGACAGGCCAACGTCCTGACTTTC.

This sequence joins TRBV5-1 and TRBJ2-2, with D unclear. Deletions cut 1 base from V and 4 bases from J, with 5 bases between. The germline V gene encodes CDR1 SGHRS and CDR2 YFSETQ. The CDR3 extends over 13 amino acids. DNA of the CDR3: TGCGCCAGCAGCTTGACAAGCACCGGGGAGCTGTTTTTT. This codes for CASSLTSTGELFF.

This clone has just one count. The chain couples TRBV10-3 to TRBJ2-5, with a tentative D call TRBD2 (7 bases). The CDR3 has 16 residues. CDR1 and CDR2 (germline): ENHRY, SYGVKD. The V gene lost 2 bases and the J gene lost 5 bases, with 18 bases spanning the gap. CDR3 region: CAISEIAGALRETQYF. For the CDR3, the DNA is TGTGCCATCAGTGAGATCGCGGGGGCTCTCCGGGAGACCCAGTACTTC.

The V and J genes are TRBV7-6 and TRBJ2-7; unclear D gene. Germline values: CDR1 SGHVS, CDR2 FNYEAQ. Between the trimmed V and J ends, which lost 8 bases and 6 bases, there was a span of 8 bases. The CDR3 extends over 10 amino acids. CDR3 sequence: CASGNAEQYF. The CDR3 region has the DNA TGTGCCAGCGGCAACGCCGAGCAGTACTTC.

The V gene is TRBV11-3, the J gene TRBJ1-1; no clear D. V was pared by 4 bases and J by 5 bases, with 11 bases between. Per the germline V gene, CDR1 is SGHNT and CDR2 is YENEEA. The CDR3 totals 13 residues. CDR3 sequence (DNA): TGTGCCAGCAGCTCAAAAGAGGGAACTGAAGCTTTCTTT. This gives the protein CASSSKEGTEAFF.

Only a few counts were recorded for this clone. This chain connects TRBV7-2 to TRBJ1-5; D is ambiguous. V was cut by 1 base and J by 7 bases, with 8 bases left in between. The CDR3 length is 13 residues. CDR1 and CDR2 (germline): SGHTA, FQGNSA. CDR3 sequence reads: CASSLGLGQPQHF. The CDR3 bases are TGTGCCAGCAGCTTAGGACTTGGGCAGCCCCAGCATTTT.

V gene TRBV6-1 combines with J gene TRBJ2-3; D remains ambiguous. Deletions cut 3 bases from V and 6 bases from J, with 7 bases between. The CDR3 length is 12 residues. In germline, CDR1 is MNHNS, CDR2 SASEGT. Written as DNA, the CDR3 is TGTGCCAGCAGTGACGCTAGGGATACGCAGTATTTT. Residues: CASSDARDTQYF.

The gene calls are TRBV6-5 and TRBJ1-5; D may be TRBD1 (5 bases). From germline, CDR1 is MNHEY and CDR2 SVGAGI. V shed 4 bases and J shed 3 bases, with 10 bases lying between them. The CDR3 runs 14 residues. The CDR3: CASSSNRLNQPQHF. The CDR3 DNA is TGTGCCAGCAGTTCCAACAGGCTCAATCAGCCCCAGCATTTT.

This rearrangement joins TRBV6-1 to TRBJ1-5; tentatively, D is TRBD1 (6 bases). The CDR3 extends over 12 amino acids. Per germline, CDR1 MNHNS and CDR2 SASEGT. Trimming took 7 bases from V and 7 from J, leaving 11 bases between them. The CDR3 spells CASTMDRQPQHF. The CDR3 DNA is TGTGCCAGCACAATGGACAGACAGCCCCAGCATTTT.

The rearrangement joins TRBV30 to TRBJ2-1; 15 bases are shared with TRBD2. The CDR3 sequence is 14 residues long. Germline lookup yields CDR1 GTSNPN and CDR2 SVGIG (reference sequence). The ends lost 8 bases at V and 4 bases at J; junction bases unmatched: 3. The CDR3 spells CAGTSGGMYNEQFF. CDR3 coding DNA: TGTGCCGGGACTAGCGGGGGGATGTACAATGAGCAGTTCTTC.

The V gene is TRBV6-4, the J gene TRBJ2-5; unclear D gene. Trimming left V 11 bases short and J 4 bases short, with 14 bases between. The CDR3 is 12 residues long. Germline V gene sequence: CDR1 MRHNA, CDR2 SNTAGT. This CDR3 is CASSENLETQYF. The CDR3 region has the DNA TGTGCCTCCTCCGAGAACCTAGAGACCCAGTACTTC.